A selection of T cell receptor beta chains follows, all from one sample in a study of memory CD4+ T cells and cytomegalovirus serostatus. The table came from immunoSEQ multiplex PCR; TCRdb's copy has only in-frame clones and leaves some out. The sample gives tens of thousands of clones, roughly 85% of which show up once; 0.5% is in the top ten. Sample: memory CD4+ T cells from blood. These receptors came from an adult in good health and CMV-seronegative. Some clones in this sample may be carry-over from other donors' samples. The CDR3 runs from the conserved cysteine through the conserved F or W. The D gene is left open where the match is weak. Clone sizes are given selectively: once, few, many, or a class where the clone is expanded.

TRBV18	NA	NA	TRBJ2-1	CASSPLGGAYNEQFF	TGTGCCAGCTCGCCCTTAGGCGGAGCCTACAATGAGCAGTTCTTC
TRBV30	once	TRBD2	TRBJ2-3	CASLPGLAITDTQYF	TGTGCCTCCCTCCCGGGACTAGCTATCACAGATACGCAGTATTTT
TRBV2	NA	NA	TRBJ1-4	CASSPEERATNEKLFF	TGTGCCAGCAGTCCAGAGGAGAGGGCAACTAATGAAAAACTGTTTTTT
TRBV18	NA	NA	TRBJ1-6	CASSLQTVRQPINSPLHF	TGTGCCAGCTCACTTCAAACCGTACGGCAGCCGATTAATTCACCCCTCCACTTT
TRBV11-2	NA	TRBD1	TRBJ1-6	CASSSRDRASPLHF	TGTGCCAGCAGCTCCCGGGACAGGGCTTCACCCCTCCACTTT
TRBV9	NA	TRBD1	TRBJ2-4	CASSAPTGGPLYF	TGTGCCAGCAGCGCGCCAACAGGGGGCCCCCTCTACTTC
TRBV28	NA	NA	TRBJ1-2	CASTTTSRAYGYTF	TGTGCCAGCACCACTACGAGCAGGGCGTATGGCTACACCTTC
TRBV25-1	NA	NA	TRBJ2-1	CATLPGPEQFF	TGTGCCACTTTACCGGGACCTGAGCAGTTCTTC
TRBV15	NA	NA	TRBJ1-6	CATSRAGDNSPLHF	TGTGCCACCAGCAGGGCAGGGGATAATTCACCCCTCCACTTT
TRBV2	few	TRBD2	TRBJ2-5	CASSQGLAGSRETQYF	TGTGCCAGCAGCCAGGGACTAGCGGGATCCAGAGAGACCCAGTACTTC
TRBV30	NA	NA	TRBJ1-3	CAWSQGSGNTIYF	TGTGCCTGGAGCCAGGGGTCTGGAAACACCATATATTTT
TRBV6-1	NA	TRBD2	TRBJ2-3	CASSQGRGVSTDTQYF	TGTGCCAGCAGTCAAGGGCGGGGGGTCTCCACAGATACGCAGTATTTT
TRBV30	NA	TRBD1	TRBJ2-3	CAWAPGQGITDTQYF	TGTGCCTGGGCCCCGGGACAGGGGATAACAGATACGCAGTATTTT
TRBV11-1	few	TRBD1	TRBJ2-7	CASSLEGQPSYEQYF	TGTGCCAGCAGTTTAGAGGGACAGCCCTCCTACGAGCAGTACTTC
TRBV10-2	NA	NA	TRBJ1-2	CASSEAENYGYTF	TGCGCCAGCAGTGAGGCGGAGAACTATGGCTACACCTTC
TRBV27	NA	NA	TRBJ2-1	CASSPQMTGTTVEFF	TGTGCCAGCAGTCCCCAAATGACCGGGACGACTGTAGAGTTCTTC
TRBV7-9	NA	NA	TRBJ2-1	CASSLRAGMGGEQFF	TGTGCCAGCAGCTTAAGGGCGGGGATGGGGGGTGAGCAGTTCTTC
TRBV2	medium-sized	NA	TRBJ1-3	CASSVDLQGNTIYF	TGTGCCAGCAGTGTGGATCTGCAGGGAAACACCATATATTTT
TRBV28	NA	NA	TRBJ2-3	CASRGSHSTDTQYF	TGTGCCAGCAGAGGGAGCCACTCCACAGATACGCAGTATTTT
TRBV28	NA	NA	TRBJ1-5	CASSTFRPQHF	TGTGCCAGCAGTACTTTTCGTCCCCAGCATTTT
TRBV7-2	once	TRBD2	TRBJ2-3	CASSLGGTSGRKADTQYF	TGTGCCAGCAGCTTAGGGGGGACTAGCGGGAGAAAGGCAGATACGCAGTATTTT
TRBV4-1	few	NA	TRBJ1-6	CASSQSQPGSSYNSPLHF	TGCGCCAGCAGCCAGAGTCAACCAGGGTCCTCCTATAATTCACCCCTCCACTTT
TRBV27	NA	NA	TRBJ2-3	CASSFSGSDTQYF	TGTGCCAGCAGTTTCTCGGGGTCAGATACGCAGTATTTT
TRBV28	NA	TRBD1	TRBJ1-2	CASSAGGFTGYTF	TGTGCCAGCTCGGCAGGGGGCTTTACTGGCTACACCTTC
TRBV5-1	NA	NA	TRBJ1-2	CASSLESYGYTF	TGCGCCAGCAGCTTGGAGAGTTATGGCTACACCTTC
TRBV10-3	few	NA	TRBJ1-2	CAISGTGYNGYTF	TGTGCCATCAGTGGCACAGGGTACAATGGCTACACCTTC
TRBV28	NA	TRBD2	TRBJ2-7	CASSQITSGLYEQYF	TGTGCCAGCAGTCAAATAACTAGCGGGCTCTACGAGCAGTACTTC
TRBV5-1	NA	NA	TRBJ2-1	CASSLEGAGLNEQFF	TGCGCCAGCAGCTTGGAAGGGGCAGGCTTAAATGAGCAGTTCTTC
TRBV4-2	NA	NA	TRBJ2-7	CASSQGLADYEQYF	TGTGCCAGCAGCCAGGGACTGGCAGATTACGAGCAGTACTTC
TRBV15	once	NA	TRBJ2-7	CATSTAGGTYEQYF	TGTGCCACCAGCACGGCAGGGGGGACCTACGAGCAGTACTTC
TRBV28	NA	NA	TRBJ1-2	CASSLGGGDYGYTF	TGTGCCAGCAGTTTGGGGGGGGGAGACTATGGCTACACCTTC
TRBV30	few	NA	TRBJ2-2	CAWRVGAITGELFF	TGTGCCTGGAGGGTAGGGGCCATCACCGGGGAGCTGTTTTTT